This T cell receptor (beta chain) is from a study of identical twins. TCRdb processed the 5' RACE reads anew with MiXCR; each CDR3 protein has one entry. The data hold 1.5 million to 2 million distinct CDR3 sequences, with less than 40% observed a single time. V was cut by 3 bases and J by 2 bases, with 8 bases left in between. The CDR3 is 13 residues long. Per the germline V gene, CDR1 is DFQATT and CDR2 is SNEGSKA (reference sequence). This chain links TRBV20-1 with TRBJ1-3; possibly TRBD1 for D (5 bases). Specimen: cord blood. This sequence was found in a newborn girl in good health. The CDR3 region is CSAREGPGNTIYF. The CDR3 DNA sequence: TGCAGTGCTAGGGAGGGGCCTGGAAACACCATATATTTT.